The rows below give T cell receptor beta chains drawn from one sample of a study of T cells after yellow fever vaccination. Each CDR3 protein gets one entry after TCRdb re-called the 5' RACE reads with MiXCR. The repertoire holds 80,000 to 100,000 distinct CDR3 sequences, under 9% seen once, with approximately 16% in the top ten. Sequences were derived from CD8+ T cells not binding an NS4B(214-222) dextramer, sorted from PBMCs, sampled approximately 15 days after the first yellow fever vaccination. The receptors come from a man between 18 and 29 years old who received the YFV17D yellow fever vaccine. CDR3s include the opening cysteine and the closing phenylalanine or tryptophan. The D gene is left open where the match is weak.

j_gene: TRBJ2-2; d_gene: -; v_gene: TRBV24-1; CDR3aa: CATSVFRTGELFF
j_gene: TRBJ2-3; d_gene: TRBD1; v_gene: TRBV5-1; CDR3aa: CASSLVTGGADTQYF
j_gene: TRBJ2-6; d_gene: -; v_gene: TRBV5-4; CDR3aa: CASSLVGGYSGANVLTF
j_gene: TRBJ1-2; d_gene: TRBD1; v_gene: TRBV4-1; CDR3aa: CGSSPQTGTANYGYTF
j_gene: TRBJ1-2; d_gene: TRBD1; v_gene: TRBV5-4; CDR3aa: CASSRGQGKSYTF
j_gene: TRBJ2-5; d_gene: TRBD2; v_gene: TRBV7-9; CDR3aa: CASSYSLAGHRNF
j_gene: TRBJ2-1; d_gene: TRBD1; v_gene: TRBV4-3; CDR3aa: CASRGQGGNEQFF
j_gene: TRBJ2-1; d_gene: TRBD1; v_gene: TRBV10-1; CDR3aa: CASSEGTALKARQFF
j_gene: TRBJ2-3; d_gene: TRBD2; v_gene: TRBV5-1; CDR3aa: CASSSGGVSTDTQYF
j_gene: TRBJ1-1; d_gene: -; v_gene: TRBV6-6; CDR3aa: CASSTRVNTEAFF
j_gene: TRBJ2-1; d_gene: TRBD2; v_gene: TRBV29-1; CDR3aa: CSVEGRGGYNEQFF
j_gene: TRBJ2-1; d_gene: TRBD2; v_gene: TRBV20-1; CDR3aa: CCARVGTSSFNEQFF
j_gene: TRBJ2-7; d_gene: -; v_gene: TRBV29-1; CDR3aa: CSVGDVPYEQYF
j_gene: TRBJ2-7; d_gene: -; v_gene: TRBV21-1; CDR3aa: CASSNGQGPTKYEQYF
j_gene: TRBJ1-6; d_gene: -; v_gene: TRBV20-1; CDR3aa: CSAREPNDYSPLHF
j_gene: TRBJ2-2; d_gene: -; v_gene: TRBV29-1; CDR3aa: CSVEGGKTGELFF
j_gene: TRBJ1-1; d_gene: -; v_gene: TRBV7-6; CDR3aa: CASSLGTGQNTEAFF
j_gene: TRBJ1-2; d_gene: TRBD1; v_gene: TRBV7-9; CDR3aa: CASSLGGQGAKGYTF
j_gene: TRBJ2-5; d_gene: TRBD1; v_gene: TRBV4-1; CDR3aa: CASSHGTVQETQYF
j_gene: TRBJ1-5; d_gene: -; v_gene: TRBV7-9; CDR3aa: CASSLSAQPQHF
j_gene: TRBJ2-1; d_gene: TRBD2; v_gene: TRBV27; CDR3aa: CASSFTGGYYNEQFF